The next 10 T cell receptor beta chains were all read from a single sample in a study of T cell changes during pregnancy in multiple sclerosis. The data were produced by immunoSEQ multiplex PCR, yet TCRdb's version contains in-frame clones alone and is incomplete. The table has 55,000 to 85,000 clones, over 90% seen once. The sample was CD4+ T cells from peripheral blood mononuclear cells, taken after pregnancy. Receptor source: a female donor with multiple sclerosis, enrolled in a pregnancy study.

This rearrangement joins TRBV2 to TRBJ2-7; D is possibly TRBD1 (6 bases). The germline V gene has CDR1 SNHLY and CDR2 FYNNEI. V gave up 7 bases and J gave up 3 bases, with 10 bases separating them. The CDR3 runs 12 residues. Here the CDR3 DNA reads TGTGCCAGCACCCGGACAGTCTACGAGCAGTACTTC. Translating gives CASTRTVYEQYF.

The CDR3 DNA follows: TGTGCCAGCAGCTCAGACAGGGGAGGAGAGACCCAGTACTTC. The encoded protein is CASSSDRGGETQYF. V is TRBV7-2 and J is TRBJ2-5; 8 nucleotides align to TRBD1. With V trimmed by 4 bases and J by 4 bases, 5 bases remained unmatched. The germline CDR1 and CDR2 sequences are SGHTA and FQGNSA. The CDR3 has 14 amino acids.

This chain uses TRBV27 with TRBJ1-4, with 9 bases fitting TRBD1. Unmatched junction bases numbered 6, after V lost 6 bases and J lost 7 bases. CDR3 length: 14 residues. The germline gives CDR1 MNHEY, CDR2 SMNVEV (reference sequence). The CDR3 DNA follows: TGTGCCAGCAGCAAACAGGGGGCGACTGAAAAACTGTTTTTT. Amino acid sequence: CASSKQGATEKLFF. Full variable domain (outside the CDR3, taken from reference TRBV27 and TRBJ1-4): EAQVTQNPRYLITVTGKKLTVTCSQNMNHEYMSWYRQDPGLGLRQIYYSMNVEVTDKGDVPEGYKVSRKEKRNFPLILESPSPNQTSLYFCASSKQGATEKLFFGSGTQLSVL.

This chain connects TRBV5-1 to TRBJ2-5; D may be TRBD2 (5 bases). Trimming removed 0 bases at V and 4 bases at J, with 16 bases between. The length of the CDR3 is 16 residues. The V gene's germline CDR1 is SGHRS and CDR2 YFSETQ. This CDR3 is CASSLAGRLEGETQYF. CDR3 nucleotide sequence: TGCGCCAGCAGCTTGGCGGGGAGACTGGAAGGAGAGACCCAGTACTTC.

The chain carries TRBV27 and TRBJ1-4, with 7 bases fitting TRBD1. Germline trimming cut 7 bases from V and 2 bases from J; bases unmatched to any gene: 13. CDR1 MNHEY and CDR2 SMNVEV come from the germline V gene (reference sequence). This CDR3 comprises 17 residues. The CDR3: CASTSRGPLGTNEKLFF. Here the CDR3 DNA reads TGTGCCAGCACCTCGAGGGGGCCCCTGGGGACTAATGAAAAACTGTTTTTT. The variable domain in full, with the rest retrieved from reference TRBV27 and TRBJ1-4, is EAQVTQNPRYLITVTGKKLTVTCSQNMNHEYMSWYRQDPGLGLRQIYYSMNVEVTDKGDVPEGYKVSRKEKRNFPLILESPSPNQTSLYFCASTSRGPLGTNEKLFFGSGTQLSVL.

The CDR3 loop reads CASSSREGGPGGYTF. Written as DNA, the CDR3 is TGCGCCAGCAGCTCCCGGGAAGGCGGTCCTGGAGGCTACACCTTC. The chain has TRBV5-1 and TRBJ1-2; D is uncertain. V lost 3 bases to trimming and J lost 8 bases, with 20 bases between them. Germline V gene data show CDR1 as SGHRS and CDR2 as YFSETQ. The CDR3 is made up of 15 amino acids.

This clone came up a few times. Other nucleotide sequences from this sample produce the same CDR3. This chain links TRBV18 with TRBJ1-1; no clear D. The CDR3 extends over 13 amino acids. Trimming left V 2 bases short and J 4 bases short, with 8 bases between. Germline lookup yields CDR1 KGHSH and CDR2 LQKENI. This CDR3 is CASSPGGSTEAFF. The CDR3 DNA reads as TGTGCCAGCTCACCAGGCGGAAGCACTGAAGCTTTCTTT.

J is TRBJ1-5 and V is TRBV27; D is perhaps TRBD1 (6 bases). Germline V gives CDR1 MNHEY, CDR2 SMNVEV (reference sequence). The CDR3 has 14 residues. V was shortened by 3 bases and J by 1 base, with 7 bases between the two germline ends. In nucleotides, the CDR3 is TGTGCCAGCAGTTTTGGGGGCAGCAATCAGCCCCAGCATTTT. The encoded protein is CASSFGGSNQPQHF.

Here the CDR3 reads CASSLYGGEWPQHF. CDR3 nucleotide sequence: TGTGCCAGCAGTTTATATGGGGGCGAGTGGCCCCAGCATTTT. The V call is TRBV28, the J call TRBJ1-5; a possible D gene is TRBD1 (6 bases). Looked up from germline, CDR1 is MDHEN and CDR2 is SYDVKM. The CDR3 extends over 14 amino acids. Trimming removed 1 base at V and 9 bases at J, with 13 bases between.

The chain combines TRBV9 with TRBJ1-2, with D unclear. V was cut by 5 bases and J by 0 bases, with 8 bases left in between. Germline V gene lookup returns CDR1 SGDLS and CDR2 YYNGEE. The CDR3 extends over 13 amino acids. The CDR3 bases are TGTGCCAGCAGTGGGCCTACTAACTATGGCTACACCTTC. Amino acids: CASSGPTNYGYTF.